The subject of this entry is one TCR beta chain. Methods used by the authors: Amplifying reference gene primers gave estimates of nucleated cell counts. Generated by immunoSEQ multiplex PCR, the TCRdb table keeps only in-frame clones and is missing some. V and J calls plus clone size are reproduced from that table; the DNA served to infer D and trimming. Seen here are about 230,000 clones, over 75% observed once, and the top ten hold under 14%. This specimen belongs to a study of blood T cell repertoires in COVID-19. Across the study: The United States, Italy and Spain provided the acute and convalescent COVID-19 samples. Sample material is recorded as cDNA or gDNA derived from T cells, B-cell-depleted T cells, or PBMCs.

Trimming removed 3 bases from V and 6 bases from J, with 23 bases in between. There are 17 residues in the CDR3. CDR1 is KGHSH, CDR2 LQKENI, per germline. The source of this sequence is a man in his forties or fifties with COVID-19, enrolled during active disease. This chain connects TRBV18 to TRBJ1-1; D perhaps matches TRBD1 (5 bases). Sequencing input: peripheral blood. The CDR3 is CASSPSGGGGMTSEAFF. CDR3 nucleotides: TGTGCCAGCTCACCTAGTGGGGGTGGAGGGATGACGTCTGAAGCTTTCTTT. Full variable domain (remainder filled in from reference TRBV18 and TRBJ1-1): NAGVMQNPRHLVRRRGQEARLRCSPMKGHSHVYWYRQLPEEGLKFMVYLQKENIIDESGMPKERFSAEFPKEGPSILRIQQVVRGDSAAYFCASSPSGGGGMTSEAFFGQGTRLTVV.